This T cell receptor (beta chain) was captured in a study of blood T cell repertoires in COVID-19. For the study at large: COVID-19 samples collected from the United States, Italy and Spain covered acute and convalescent phases.

Original data processing: It was from reference gene primer amplification that nucleated cell counts were estimated. Repertoires were generated with immunoSEQ multiplex PCR, while TCRdb's copy carries only in-frame clones and drops some. The V and J calls and clone size come from that table; D and trimming were worked out from the DNA. The sample yields 120,000 to 150,000 clones, over 80% seen once. CDR1 ENHRY and CDR2 SYGVKD come from the germline V gene. This CDR3 comprises 15 residues. Trimming removed 6 bases at V and 2 bases at J, with 14 bases between. The clonotype originates from a man between 45 and 60 years old who had recovered from COVID-19. V and J are TRBV10-3 and TRBJ1-3, with D uncertain. Material: peripheral blood. The CDR3 DNA reads TGTGCCATCAGCCCGACATTATCCACTGGAAACACCATATATTTT. Its protein product is CAISPTLSTGNTIYF.